The T cell receptor beta chain described here comes from a study of response to subunit inactivated influenza vaccine. This clonotype was detected a few times. The junction and the germline gene differ at one end; a read error may be behind it. The germline CDR1 and CDR2 sequences are DFQATT and SNEGSKA (reference sequence). The CDR3 extends over 13 amino acids. TCRdb re-called the RT-PCR reads with MiXCR, one entry per CDR3 protein. The data hold roughly 570,000 distinct CDR3 sequences, with 13% to 15% observed a single time. The sample here was PBMCs from blood, taken 12 days after vaccination. This TCR came from a man aged 50-60 years who received an inactivated influenza vaccine. This sequence joins TRBV20-1 and TRBJ2-3, with D uncertain. The CDR3 sequence: CSARLTSRDTQYF. CDR3 bases: TGCAGTGCACGACTTACGAGCAGAGATACGCAGTATTTT.